Below are 3 T cell receptor beta chains sequenced from a single sample in a study of Ad26.COV2.S vaccination and SARS-CoV-2 variants. Treatment given: about 20 received Ad26.COV2.S at low or high dose, single or two shots; 5 received placebo; per-sample allocation not given. Sampling was done on day 63 after the first vaccine or placebo injection. The assay was immunoSEQ multiplex PCR, and TCRdb's table has in-frame clones only and misses some. This sample has some 400,000 clones, with approximately 89% found just once. The sample in question was peripheral blood, obtained in a trial of Ad26.COV2.S vaccine versus placebo. The receptors here all came from a person between 18 and 65 years old who received the Ad26.COV2.S COVID-19 vaccine or a placebo.

The CDR3 nucleotides are TGCGCCAGCAGCCCGTTTTCCGGACAGGGGGCATACGAGCAGTACTTC. This gives the protein CASSPFSGQGAYEQYF. The V gene is TRBV5-1, the J gene TRBJ2-7; 11 nucleotides align to TRBD1. The CDR3 covers 16 residues. Per the germline V gene, CDR1 is SGHRS and CDR2 is YFSETQ. With 4 bases clipped from V and 4 bases from J, the junction kept 10 bases outside the gene matches. Full variable domain (outside the CDR3, taken from reference TRBV5-1 and TRBJ2-7): KAGVTQTPRYLIKTRGQQVTLSCSPISGHRSVSWYQQTPGQGLQFLFEYFSETQRNKGNFPGRFSGRQFSNSRSEMNVSTLELGDSALYLCASSPFSGQGAYEQYFGPGTRLTVT.

CDR3 sequence: CASSQDPGGSGGGETQYF. Here the CDR3 DNA reads TGTGCCAGCAGCCAAGACCCCGGGGGTTCGGGGGGCGGCGAGACCCAGTACTTC. The chain joins TRBV3-1 (or the pseudogene TRBV3-2) to TRBJ2-5, with D perhaps TRBD2 (7 bases). This CDR3 comprises 18 residues. V was shortened by 0 bases and J by 5 bases, with 22 bases between the two germline ends. CDR1 and CDR2 (germline): LGHDT, YNNKEL (reference sequence).

The chain is built from TRBV5-1 and TRBJ1-2; 8 nucleotides match TRBD1. J gave up 3 bases and V 1 base, and 8 bases lay outside the gene matches. The CDR3 totals 16 residues. The germline V gene encodes CDR1 SGHRS and CDR2 YFSETQ. The CDR3 is CASSLSPGQGDYGYTF. For the CDR3, the DNA is TGCGCCAGCAGCTTGAGTCCAGGACAGGGAGACTATGGCTACACCTTC.